The entry below gives a single T cell receptor beta chain sequence along with its context. This table comes from immunoSEQ multiplex PCR, and its TCRdb copy is limited to in-frame clones, with some not included. The repertoire has fewer than 200,000 clones, around 80% of them found once; the top ten carry about 20%. This entry comes from a study of blood T cell repertoires in COVID-19. Study-level background: The recovered donors of Cohort 3 showed two negative PCRs, clearance, or symptom resolution. T cells, B-cell-depleted T cells, or PBMCs provided the cDNA or gDNA that served as material.

The junction had 13 bases not matched to a gene; V was cut back by 8 bases and J by 6 bases. This CDR3 spans 17 amino acids. Germline V CDR1 and CDR2: LGHNT, FRNRAP. Membership in each cohort depended on participant-reported clinical history. The sequencing input was PBMCs or T cells enriched from blood (not recorded which). This chain connects TRBV12-5 to TRBJ2-1; 13 bases match TRBD2. This TCR was sampled from a woman aged 65 to 85 in a cohort exposed to, infected with or recovered from COVID-19 (not recorded which). The CDR3 region has the DNA TGTGCTAGTAAGCCGGTACTAGCGGGAGGGCCATCCAATGAGCAGTTCTTC. Protein product: CASKPVLAGGPSNEQFF.